Each of the 5 T cell receptor beta chains below was sequenced from the same sample in a study of cytomegalovirus exposure and HLA in healthy donors. PCR involved 60 Vbeta and 13 Jbeta primers. Clones were read by immunoSEQ multiplex PCR, and TCRdb kept only the in-frame ones, dropping some. The profile covers some 90,000 clones, with roughly 84% appearing a single time and approximately 2.6% taken by the ten largest. The sequencing input was PBMCs. The origin of the receptors is a man younger than 45 in good health and CMV-seronegative.

V gene TRBV12-2 combines with J gene TRBJ1-5. TRBV12-2 counts as a pseudogene. This CDR3 has 11 amino acids. The CDR3, as DNA: TGTGCAAGTCGCCGTTATCAGCCCCAGCATTTT. This codes for CASRRYQPQHF.

This rearrangement joins TRBV7-2 to TRBJ2-5, with D tentatively TRBD1 (6 bases). CDR3 length: 13 residues. V was shortened by 5 bases and J by 3 bases, with 10 bases between the two germline ends. Germline V gene data show CDR1 as SGHTA and CDR2 as FQGNSA. The CDR3 bases are TGTGCCAGCAGCATAAGACAGGAAGAGACCCAGTACTTC. As protein: CASSIRQEETQYF.

The gene calls are TRBV14 and TRBJ2-7; D call uncertain. V lost 5 bases to trimming and J lost 3 bases, with 5 bases between them. Germline V gene data show CDR1 as SGHDN and CDR2 as FVKESK. This CDR3 has 11 residues. CDR3 nucleotide sequence: TGTGCCAGCAGCGCCAGCTACGAGCAGTACTTC. As protein: CASSASYEQYF.

J is TRBJ2-7 and V is TRBV10-3; a weak D match, TRBD1 (5 bases). CDR1 and CDR2 (germline): ENHRY, SYGVKD. There are 14 residues in the CDR3. Trimming took 6 bases from V and 0 from J, leaving 12 bases between them. In DNA form, the CDR3 reads TGTGCCATCAGCGAAACAGGTAGCTCCTACGAGCAGTACTTC. This gives the protein CAISETGSSYEQYF.

In DNA, the CDR3 is TGCGCCAGCAGCTCGACAGGGGAGGTAGGAGGCTACACCTTC. Protein product: CASSSTGEVGGYTF. V gene TRBV5-1 combines with J gene TRBJ1-2, with TRBD1 matching 8 bases. The trim removed 3 bases at V and 8 bases at J, leaving 9 bases unmatched. This CDR3 is 14 amino acids long. The V gene's germline CDR1 is SGHRS and CDR2 YFSETQ.